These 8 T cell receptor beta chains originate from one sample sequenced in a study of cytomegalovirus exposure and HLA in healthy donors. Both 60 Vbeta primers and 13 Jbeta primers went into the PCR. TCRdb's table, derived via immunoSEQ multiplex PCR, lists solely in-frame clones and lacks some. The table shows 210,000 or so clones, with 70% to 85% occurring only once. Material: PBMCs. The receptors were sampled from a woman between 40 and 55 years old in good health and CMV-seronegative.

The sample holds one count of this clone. The CDR3 coding sequence is TGTGCCAGCAGCTTCAGGGACACTGAAGCTTTCTTT. It specifies CASSFRDTEAFF. The V call is TRBV11-2, the J call TRBJ1-1; D is possibly TRBD1 (5 bases). The CDR3 extends over 12 amino acids. V lost 3 bases and J 3 bases, leaving 5 bases between the germline ends. Germline CDR1 is SGHAT and CDR2 is FQNNGV.

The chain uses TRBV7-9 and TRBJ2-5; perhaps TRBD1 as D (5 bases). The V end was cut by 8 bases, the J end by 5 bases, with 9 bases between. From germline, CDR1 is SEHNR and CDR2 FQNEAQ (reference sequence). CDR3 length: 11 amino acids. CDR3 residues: CASGAEETQYF. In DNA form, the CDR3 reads TGTGCCAGCGGGGCTGAGGAGACCCAGTACTTC. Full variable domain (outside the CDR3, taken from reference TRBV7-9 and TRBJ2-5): DTGVSQNPRHKITKRGQNVTFRCDPISEHNRLYWYRQTLGQGPEFLTYFQNEAQLEKSRLLSDRFSAERPKGSFSTLEIQRTEQGDSAMYLCASGAEETQYFGPGTRLLVL.

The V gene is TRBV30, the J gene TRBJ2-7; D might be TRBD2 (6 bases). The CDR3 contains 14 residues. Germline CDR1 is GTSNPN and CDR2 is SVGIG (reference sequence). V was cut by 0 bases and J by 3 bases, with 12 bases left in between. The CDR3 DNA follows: TGTGCCTGGAGTGTGGGGGGAGCTGGCTACGAGCAGTACTTC. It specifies CAWSVGGAGYEQYF.

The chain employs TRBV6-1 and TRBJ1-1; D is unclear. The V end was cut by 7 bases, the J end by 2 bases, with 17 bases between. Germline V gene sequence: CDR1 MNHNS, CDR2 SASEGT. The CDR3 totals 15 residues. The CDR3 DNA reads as TGTGCCAGCACCCCCTGGGTCTGGGCTAACACTGAAGCTTTCTTT. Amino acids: CASTPWVWANTEAFF.

The CDR3 coding sequence is TGCGCCAGCAGCTTGGAAAGTTGGAGCGGCTACACCTTC. It encodes CASSLESWSGYTF. The J gene is TRBJ1-2, the V gene TRBV5-1; no reliable D call. The CDR3 has 13 residues. The germline V gene encodes CDR1 SGHRS and CDR2 YFSETQ. Between the trimmed V and J ends, which lost 0 bases and 8 bases, there was a span of 11 bases. The full variable domain, its missing parts supplied by reference TRBV5-1 and TRBJ1-2, is KAGVTQTPRYLIKTRGQQVTLSCSPISGHRSVSWYQQTPGQGLQFLFEYFSETQRNKGNFPGRFSGRQFSNSRSEMNVSTLELGDSALYLCASSLESWSGYTFGSGTRLTVV.

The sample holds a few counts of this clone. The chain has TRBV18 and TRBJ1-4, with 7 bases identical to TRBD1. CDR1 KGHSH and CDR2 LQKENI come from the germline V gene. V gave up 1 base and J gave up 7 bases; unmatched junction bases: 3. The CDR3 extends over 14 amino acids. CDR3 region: CASSPQGAREKLFF. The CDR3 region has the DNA TGTGCCAGCTCACCACAGGGGGCTCGTGAAAAACTGTTTTTT.

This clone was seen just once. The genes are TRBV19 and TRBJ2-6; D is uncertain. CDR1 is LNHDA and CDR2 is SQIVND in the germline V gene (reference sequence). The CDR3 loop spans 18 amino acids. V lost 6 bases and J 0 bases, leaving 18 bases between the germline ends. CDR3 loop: CASSSRGTQNSGANVLTF. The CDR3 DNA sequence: TGTGCCAGTAGCAGCAGAGGCACCCAAAACTCTGGGGCCAACGTCCTGACTTTC.

In DNA form, the CDR3 reads TGCGCCAGCAGCTTAAGACAGGGGAACACCGGGGAGCTGTTTTTT. It codes for CASSLRQGNTGELFF. The rearrangement links TRBV5-1 to TRBJ2-2; TRBD1 matches 7 bases. V gave up 2 bases and J gave up 1 base; unmatched junction bases: 2. The CDR3 extends over 15 amino acids. In germline, CDR1 is SGHRS, CDR2 YFSETQ.